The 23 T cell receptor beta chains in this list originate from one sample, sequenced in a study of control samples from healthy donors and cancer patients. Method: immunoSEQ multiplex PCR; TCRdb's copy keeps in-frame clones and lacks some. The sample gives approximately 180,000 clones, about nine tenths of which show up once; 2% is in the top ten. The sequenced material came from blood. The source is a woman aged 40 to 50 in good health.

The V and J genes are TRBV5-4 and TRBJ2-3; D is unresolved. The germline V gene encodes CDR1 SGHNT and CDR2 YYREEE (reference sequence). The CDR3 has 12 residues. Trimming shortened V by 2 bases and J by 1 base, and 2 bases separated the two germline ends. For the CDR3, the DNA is TGTGCCAGCAGCTTCCGCACAGATACGCAGTATTTT. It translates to CASSFRTDTQYF.

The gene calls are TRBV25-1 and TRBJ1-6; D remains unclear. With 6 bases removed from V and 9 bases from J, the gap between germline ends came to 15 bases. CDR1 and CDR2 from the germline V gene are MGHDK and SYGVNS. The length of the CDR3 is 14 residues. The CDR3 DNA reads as TGTGCCAGCAGGTCGGTCGGGCGAGGTTCACCCCTCCACTTT. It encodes CASRSVGRGSPLHF. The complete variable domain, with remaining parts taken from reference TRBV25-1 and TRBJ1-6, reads EADIYQTPRYLVIGTGKKITLECSQTMGHDKMYWYQQDPGMELHLIHYSYGVNSTEKGDLSSESTVSRIRTEHFPLTLESARPSHTSQYLCASRSVGRGSPLHFGNGTRLTVT.

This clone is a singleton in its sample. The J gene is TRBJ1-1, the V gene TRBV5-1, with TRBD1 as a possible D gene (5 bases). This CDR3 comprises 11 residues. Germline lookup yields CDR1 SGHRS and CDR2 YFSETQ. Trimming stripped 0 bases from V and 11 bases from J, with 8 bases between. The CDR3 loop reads CASSLEGAAFF. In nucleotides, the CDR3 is TGCGCCAGCAGCTTGGAAGGGGCCGCTTTCTTT.

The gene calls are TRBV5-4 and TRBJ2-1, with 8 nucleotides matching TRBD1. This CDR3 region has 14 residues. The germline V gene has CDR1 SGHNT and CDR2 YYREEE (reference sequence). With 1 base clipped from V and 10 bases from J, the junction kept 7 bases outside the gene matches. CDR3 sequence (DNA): TGTGCCAGCAGCTTGCCGGACAGGGCAGGGGAGCAGTTCTTC. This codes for CASSLPDRAGEQFF.

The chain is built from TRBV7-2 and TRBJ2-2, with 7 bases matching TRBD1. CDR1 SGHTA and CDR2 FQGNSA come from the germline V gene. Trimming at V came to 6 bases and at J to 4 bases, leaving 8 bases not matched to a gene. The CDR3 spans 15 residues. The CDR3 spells CASRFRGLTTGELFF. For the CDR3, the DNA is TGTGCCAGCAGATTCAGGGGGTTGACCACCGGGGAGCTGTTTTTT. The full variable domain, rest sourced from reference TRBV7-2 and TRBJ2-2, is GAGVSQSPSNKVTEKGKDVELRCDPISGHTALYWYRQSLGQGLEFLIYFQGNSAPDKSGLPSDRFSAERTGGSVSTLTIQRTQQEDSAVYLCASRFRGLTTGELFFGEGSRLTVL.

CDR3 region: CASTGTLAGGNEQFF. CDR3 sequence (DNA): TGCGCCAGCACTGGCACGCTAGCGGGGGGAAATGAGCAGTTCTTC. The chain uses TRBV5-1 and TRBJ2-1, with TRBD2 identical over 11 bases. There are 15 residues in the CDR3. Germline values: CDR1 SGHRS, CDR2 YFSETQ. Trimming took 6 bases from V and 7 from J; bases not matched to a gene: 9.

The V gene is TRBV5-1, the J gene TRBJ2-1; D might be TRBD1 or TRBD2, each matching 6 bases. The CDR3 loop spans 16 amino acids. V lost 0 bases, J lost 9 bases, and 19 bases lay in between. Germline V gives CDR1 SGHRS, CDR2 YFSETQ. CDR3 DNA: TGCGCCAGCAGCTTGGCGGAGGGGGTCGGTTTGGGTGAGCAGTTCTTC. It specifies CASSLAEGVGLGEQFF.

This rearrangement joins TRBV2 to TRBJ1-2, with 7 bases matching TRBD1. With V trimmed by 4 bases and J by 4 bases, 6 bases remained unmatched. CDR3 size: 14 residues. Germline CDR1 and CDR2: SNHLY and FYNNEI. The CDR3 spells CASSVSQGGYGYTF. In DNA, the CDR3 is TGTGCCAGCAGTGTGAGCCAGGGGGGCTATGGCTACACCTTC.

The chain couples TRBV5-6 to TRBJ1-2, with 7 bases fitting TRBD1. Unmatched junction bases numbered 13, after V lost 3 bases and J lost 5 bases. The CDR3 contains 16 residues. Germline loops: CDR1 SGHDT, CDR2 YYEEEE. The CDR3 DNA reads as TGTGCCAGCAGCTGGGGAACAGGGGCCATAACGTATGGCTACACCTTC. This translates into CASSWGTGAITYGYTF.

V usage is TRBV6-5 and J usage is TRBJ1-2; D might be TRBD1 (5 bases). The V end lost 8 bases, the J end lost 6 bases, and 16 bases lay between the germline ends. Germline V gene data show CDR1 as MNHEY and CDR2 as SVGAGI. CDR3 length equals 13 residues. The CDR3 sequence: CASSAHGADGYTF. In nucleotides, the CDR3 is TGTGCCAGCTCTGCTCACGGGGCGGATGGCTACACCTTC.

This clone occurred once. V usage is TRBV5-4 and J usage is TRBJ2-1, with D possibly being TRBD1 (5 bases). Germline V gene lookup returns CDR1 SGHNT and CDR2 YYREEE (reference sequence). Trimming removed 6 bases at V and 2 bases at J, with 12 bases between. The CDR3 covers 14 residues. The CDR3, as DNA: TGTGCCAGCAAGGGTCAGGGTGCCTACAATGAGCAGTTCTTC. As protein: CASKGQGAYNEQFF. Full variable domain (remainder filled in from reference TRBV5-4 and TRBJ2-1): ETGVTQSPTHLIKTRGQQVTLRCSSQSGHNTVSWYQQALGQGPQFIFQYYREEENGRGNFPPRFSGLQFPNYSSELNVNALELDDSALYLCASKGQGAYNEQFFGPGTRLTVL.

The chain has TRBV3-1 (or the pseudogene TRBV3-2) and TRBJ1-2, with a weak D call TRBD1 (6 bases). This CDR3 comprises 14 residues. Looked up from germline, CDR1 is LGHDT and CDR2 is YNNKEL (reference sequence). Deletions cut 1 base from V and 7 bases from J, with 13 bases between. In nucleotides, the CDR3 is TGTGCCAGCAGCCAAGTAGGGGGAAATCGTGGCTACACCTTC. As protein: CASSQVGGNRGYTF.

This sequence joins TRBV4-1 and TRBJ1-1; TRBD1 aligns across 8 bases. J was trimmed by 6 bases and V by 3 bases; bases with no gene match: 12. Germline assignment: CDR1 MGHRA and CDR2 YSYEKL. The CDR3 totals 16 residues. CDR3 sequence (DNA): TGCGCCAGCAGCCACCCCAGGGGGCGATTACGGGCTGAAGCTTTCTTT. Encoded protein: CASSHPRGRLRAEAFF.

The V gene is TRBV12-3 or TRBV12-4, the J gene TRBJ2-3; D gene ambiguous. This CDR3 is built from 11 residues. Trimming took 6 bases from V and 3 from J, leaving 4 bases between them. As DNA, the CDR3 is TGTGCCAGCAGGGAGACAGATACGCAGTATTTT. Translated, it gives CASRETDTQYF.

This CDR3 is CASSQDGHRNAEAFF. CDR3 DNA sequence: TGTGCCAGCAGCCAAGATGGCCACCGAAACGCTGAAGCTTTCTTT. The V and J genes are TRBV3-1 (or the pseudogene TRBV3-2) and TRBJ1-1; D not certain. The CDR3 extends over 15 amino acids. Trimming removed 0 bases at V and 6 bases at J, with 14 bases between. CDR1 and CDR2 from the germline V gene are LGHDT and YNNKEL (reference sequence).

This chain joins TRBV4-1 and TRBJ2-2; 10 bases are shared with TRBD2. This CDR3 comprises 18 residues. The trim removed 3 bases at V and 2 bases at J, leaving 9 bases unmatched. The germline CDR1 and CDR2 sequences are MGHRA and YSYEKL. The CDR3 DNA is TGCGCCAGCAGCCACCTACTCACTAGCGGGGAAAACACCGGGGAGCTGTTTTTT. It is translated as CASSHLLTSGENTGELFF.

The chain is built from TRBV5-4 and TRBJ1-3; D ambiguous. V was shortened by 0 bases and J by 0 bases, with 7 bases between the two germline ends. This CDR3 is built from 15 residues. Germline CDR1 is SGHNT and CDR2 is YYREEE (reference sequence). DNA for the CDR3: TGTGCCAGCAGCTTGGCTGGCCCCTCTGGAAACACCATATATTTT. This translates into CASSLAGPSGNTIYF.

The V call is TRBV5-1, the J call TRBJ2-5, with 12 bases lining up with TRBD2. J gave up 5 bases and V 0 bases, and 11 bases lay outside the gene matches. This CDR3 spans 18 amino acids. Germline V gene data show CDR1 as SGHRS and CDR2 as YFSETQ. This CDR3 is CASSLASGGASLGETQYF. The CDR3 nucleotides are TGCGCCAGCAGCTTGGCTAGCGGGGGGGCCTCCTTGGGCGAGACCCAGTACTTC.

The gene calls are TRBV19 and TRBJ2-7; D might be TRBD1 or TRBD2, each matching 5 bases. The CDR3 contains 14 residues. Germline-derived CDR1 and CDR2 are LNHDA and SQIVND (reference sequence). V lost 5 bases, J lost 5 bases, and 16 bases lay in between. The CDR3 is CASSLPGRRHEQYF. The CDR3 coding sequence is TGTGCCAGTAGTTTGCCAGGGCGGAGGCACGAGCAGTACTTC.

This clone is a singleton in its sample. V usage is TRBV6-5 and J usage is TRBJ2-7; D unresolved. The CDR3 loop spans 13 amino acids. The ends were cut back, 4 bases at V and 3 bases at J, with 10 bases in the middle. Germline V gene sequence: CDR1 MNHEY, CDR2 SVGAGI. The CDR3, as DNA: TGTGCCAGCAGTTTGACGGTTTACTACGAGCAGTACTTC. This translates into CASSLTVYYEQYF.

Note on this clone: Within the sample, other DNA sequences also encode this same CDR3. CDR3 amino acids: CASSLSGTGSYEQYF. The CDR3 region has the DNA TGTGCCAGCAGCTTAAGTGGGACAGGCTCCTACGAGCAGTACTTC. The chain has TRBV7-2 and TRBJ2-7; 8 nucleotides match TRBD1. This CDR3 comprises 15 residues. Germline V gives CDR1 SGHTA, CDR2 FQGNSA. Losses at the gene ends were 2 bases for V and 0 bases for J; bases not matched to a gene: 3.

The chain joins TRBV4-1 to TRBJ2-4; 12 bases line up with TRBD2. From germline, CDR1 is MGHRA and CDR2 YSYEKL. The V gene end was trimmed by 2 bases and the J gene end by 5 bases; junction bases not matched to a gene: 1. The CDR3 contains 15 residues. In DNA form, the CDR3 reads TGCGCCAGCAGCCAACGGACTAGCGGGGAAAACATTCAGTACTTC. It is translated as CASSQRTSGENIQYF.

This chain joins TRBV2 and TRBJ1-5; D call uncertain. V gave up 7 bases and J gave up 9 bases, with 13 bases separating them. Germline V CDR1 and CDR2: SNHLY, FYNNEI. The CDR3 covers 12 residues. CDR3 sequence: CASKQASGPQHF. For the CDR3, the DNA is TGTGCCAGCAAGCAGGCTAGCGGGCCCCAGCATTTT.